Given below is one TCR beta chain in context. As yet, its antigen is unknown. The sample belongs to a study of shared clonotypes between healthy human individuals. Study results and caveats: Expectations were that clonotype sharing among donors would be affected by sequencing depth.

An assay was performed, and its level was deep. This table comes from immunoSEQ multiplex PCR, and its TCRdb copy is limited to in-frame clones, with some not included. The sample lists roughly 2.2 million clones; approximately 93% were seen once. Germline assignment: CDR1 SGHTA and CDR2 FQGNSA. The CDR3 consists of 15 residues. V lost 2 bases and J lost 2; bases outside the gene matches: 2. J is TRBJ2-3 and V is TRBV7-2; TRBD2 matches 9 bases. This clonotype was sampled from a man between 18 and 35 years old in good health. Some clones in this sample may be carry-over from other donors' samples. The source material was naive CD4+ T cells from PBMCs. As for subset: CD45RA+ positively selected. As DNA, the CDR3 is TGTGCCAGCAGCTTACGCGGGAGGGACACAGATACGCAGTATTTT. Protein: CASSLRGRDTDTQYF.